This TCR beta chain derives from a study of blood T cell repertoires in COVID-19. The wider study: Some COVID-19 samples were acute and others convalescent; all came from the United States, Italy and Spain.

In its sample, this clone was seen a few times. This table comes from immunoSEQ multiplex PCR, and its TCRdb copy is limited to in-frame clones, with some not included. The data contain around 100,000 clones, about 75% of them singletons. The source is an elderly man with acute or convalescent COVID-19. The source material was peripheral blood.

DNA for the CDR3: TGCGCCAGCAGAGATCTAGCGGGAGCAGATACGCAGTATTTT. Its translation: CASRDLAGADTQYF. This chain connects TRBV5-1 to TRBJ2-3; the match to TRBD2 covers 10 bases. This CDR3 comprises 14 residues. Trimming at V came to 5 bases and at J to 4 bases, leaving 4 bases not matched to a gene. Germline CDR1 reads SGHRS; CDR2 reads YFSETQ.